The clone carrying this T cell receptor beta chain was found many times. The antigen is undetermined. These data are taken from a study of T-cell reconstitution after alpha-beta-depleted transplantation in children. Broader study findings: Expanded graft clones numbering several hundred reportedly gave rise to alpha-beta T cells about two months after transplant. At day 60, the high TCRbeta diversity found in some patients originated from recipient T cells and thymic progenitors that had survived.

CDR3 length: 16 residues. V dropped 1 base and J dropped 2; count of bases not matched to a gene: 3. Germline loops: CDR1 LGHDT, CDR2 YNNKEL (reference sequence). Unique molecular identifiers were incorporated into the prepared TCRbeta library. TCRdb re-analysed the PCR reads in MiXCR, keeping a single row per CDR3 protein. The sample consists of approximately 18,000 distinct CDR3 sequences, over 10% of them appearing once. This clonotype was sampled from a female patient aged 2 to 10 who had a stem cell transplant for congenital amegakaryocytic thrombocytopenia, so the T cells may come from the graft donor. Sequenced material: PBMCs, mostly from graft donor cells, taken 60 days after TCRalphabeta/CD19-depleted stem cell transplant. The chain joins TRBV3-1 to TRBJ2-7; 12 bases line up with TRBD2. The CDR3 region is CASSQGLAGVPYEQYF. For the CDR3, the DNA is TGTGCCAGCAGCCAAGGACTAGCGGGAGTTCCCTACGAGCAGTACTTC.